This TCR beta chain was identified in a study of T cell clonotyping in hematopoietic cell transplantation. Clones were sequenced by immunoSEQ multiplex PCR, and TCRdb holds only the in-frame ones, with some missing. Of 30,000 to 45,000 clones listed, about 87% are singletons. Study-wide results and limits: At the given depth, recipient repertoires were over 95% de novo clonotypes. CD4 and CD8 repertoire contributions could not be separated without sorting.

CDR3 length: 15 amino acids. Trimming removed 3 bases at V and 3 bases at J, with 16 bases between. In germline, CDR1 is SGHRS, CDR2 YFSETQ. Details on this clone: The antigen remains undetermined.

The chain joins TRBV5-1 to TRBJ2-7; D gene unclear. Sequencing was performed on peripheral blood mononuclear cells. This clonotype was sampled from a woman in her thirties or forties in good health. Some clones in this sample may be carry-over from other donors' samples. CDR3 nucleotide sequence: TGCGCCAGCAGCTCTGGTAGCACATCGAACTACGAGCAGTACTTC. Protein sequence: CASSSGSTSNYEQYF.